The entry below gives a single T cell receptor beta chain sequence along with its context. The antigen is not known. As for time point: baseline, week 1 (first vaccination visit). Treatment indicated: pre-vaccination baseline after standard-of-care therapy. Germline CDR1 KGHSH, CDR2 LQKENI. The length of the CDR3 is 19 residues. Trimming stripped 6 bases from V and 5 bases from J, with 29 bases between. The sample comes from a study of a mutant IDH1 vaccine in newly diagnosed glioma. The study's findings and limits: Whatever changes occurred in top peripheral T cell clonotypes seemed unrelated to pseudoprogression.

Assay used: immunoSEQ multiplex PCR; TCRdb lists only in-frame clones, some missing. The sample includes roughly 68,000 clones, less than 85% of them seen just once. This chain joins TRBV18 and TRBJ1-5; D unresolved. This clonotype originated in a man in his fifties with glioma. This specimen consisted of PBMCs, obtained from a glioma patient treated with radiotherapy, temozolomide or both. For the CDR3, the DNA is TGTGCCAGCTCTCCCCTTTTTGTTGCCTACAAACCCGGGGATCAGCCCCAGCATTTT. It yields the protein CASSPLFVAYKPGDQPQHF. The whole variable domain, filled in from reference TRBV18 and TRBJ1-5, reads NAGVMQNPRHLVRRRGQEARLRCSPMKGHSHVYWYRQLPEEGLKFMVYLQKENIIDESGMPKERFSAEFPKEGPSILRIQQVVRGDSAAYFCASSPLFVAYKPGDQPQHFGDGTRLSIL.